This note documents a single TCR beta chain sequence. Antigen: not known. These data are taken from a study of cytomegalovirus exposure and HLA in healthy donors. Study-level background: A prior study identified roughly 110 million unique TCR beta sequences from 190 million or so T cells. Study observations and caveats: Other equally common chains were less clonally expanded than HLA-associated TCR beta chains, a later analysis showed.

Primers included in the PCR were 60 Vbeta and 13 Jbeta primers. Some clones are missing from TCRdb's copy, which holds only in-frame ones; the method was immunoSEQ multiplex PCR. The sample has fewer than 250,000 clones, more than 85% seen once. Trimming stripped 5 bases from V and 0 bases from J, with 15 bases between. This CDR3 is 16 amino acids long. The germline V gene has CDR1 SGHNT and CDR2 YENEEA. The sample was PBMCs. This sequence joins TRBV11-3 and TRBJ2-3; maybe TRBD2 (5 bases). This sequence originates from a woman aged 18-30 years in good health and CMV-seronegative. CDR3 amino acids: CASSQPTRSSTDTQYF. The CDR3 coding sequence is TGTGCCAGCAGCCAACCAACTAGATCTAGCACAGATACGCAGTATTTT.